This T cell receptor beta chain was observed in a study of T cell clonality in common variable immunodeficiency. General study points: TCRbeta clonality was increased in CVID versus healthy controls.

The assay was immunoSEQ multiplex PCR, and TCRdb's table has in-frame clones only and misses some. This sample carries around 34,000 clones, none of them present only once. This clone has a count of ten or more. Its antigen is unknown. The CDR3 extends 3 residues past the end of the read, so its final part is completed from the germline J gene. V lost 0 bases and J 4 bases, leaving 13 bases between the germline ends. In germline, CDR1 is SGDLS, CDR2 YYNGEE. The CDR3 is 15 residues long. Sequenced: peripheral blood mononuclear cells. The TCR originated in a person aged 18-69 years in good health. The chain has TRBV9 and TRBJ2-5, with a weak D call TRBD2 (6 bases). The CDR3 spells CASSVVGGDAETQYF. Partial CDR3 DNA: TGTGCCAGCAGCGTAGTTGGCGGGGACGCAGAGACC. Full variable domain (outside the CDR3, taken from reference TRBV9 and TRBJ2-5): DSGVTQTPKHLITATGQRVTLRCSPRSGDLSVYWYQQSLDQGLQFLIQYYNGEERAKGNILERFSAQQFPDLHSELNLSSLELGDSALYFCASSVVGGDAETQYFGPGTRLLVL.